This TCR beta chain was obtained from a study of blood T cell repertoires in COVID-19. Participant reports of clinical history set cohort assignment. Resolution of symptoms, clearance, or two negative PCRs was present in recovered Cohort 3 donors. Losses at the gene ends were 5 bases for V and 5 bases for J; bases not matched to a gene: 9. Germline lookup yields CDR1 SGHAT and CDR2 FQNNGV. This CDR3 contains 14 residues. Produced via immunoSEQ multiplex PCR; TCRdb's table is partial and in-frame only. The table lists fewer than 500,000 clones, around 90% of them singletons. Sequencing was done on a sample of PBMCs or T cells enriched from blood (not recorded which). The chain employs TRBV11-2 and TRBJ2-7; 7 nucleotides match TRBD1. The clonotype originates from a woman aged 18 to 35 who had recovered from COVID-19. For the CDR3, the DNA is TGTGCCAGCAGCCCTATCAGGGGGAAGAACGAGCAGTACTTC. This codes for CASSPIRGKNEQYF.